Listed here are 11 T cell receptor beta chains from one sample, sequenced in a study of graft-versus-host responses after intestinal transplantation (dated by TCRdb to the early 2020s). The time point label corresponds to: cells obtained before transplantation from donor or recipient. The receptor library was made with the immunoSEQ multiplex PCR assay. The clones in this table, taken by TCRdb from immuneACCESS, are in-frame only. Not every clone is retained; where verified, under half of the shortfall comes from an unresolved V gene, and the cause of the rest is unknown. For this sample there are 84,000 or so clones; over 85% appear just once. Clones ranked in the top ten supply roughly 0.31% of the sample. The antigens for these receptors are not known. The sequences come from unstimulated CD4+ T cells sorted from spleen or lymph node cells, collected before intestinal transplant. Receptors originate from a human donor who received an intestinal transplant.

The chain joins TRBV30 to TRBJ2-7, with D maybe TRBD1 (5 bases). The V and J ends lost 5 bases and 6 bases respectively, with 11 bases between them. From germline, CDR1 is GTSNPN and CDR2 SVGIG (reference sequence). The CDR3 consists of 11 residues. The CDR3 coding sequence is TGTGCCTGGGGGGCCTGGGTCGAGCAGTACTTC. The encoded protein is CAWGAWVEQYF.

For the CDR3, the DNA is TGTGCCAGTAGTATAGAGAGGGGGGCCCGGAATGGCTACACCTTC. It yields the protein CASSIERGARNGYTF. The chain carries TRBV19 and TRBJ1-2; perhaps TRBD1 as D (6 bases). In germline, CDR1 is LNHDA, CDR2 SQIVND (reference sequence). Between the trimmed V and J ends, which lost 0 bases and 6 bases, there was a span of 14 bases. The CDR3 sequence is 15 residues long. Together with reference TRBV19 and TRBJ1-2, the CDR3 gives the full variable domain: DGGITQSPKYLFRKEGQNVTLSCEQNLNHDAMYWYRQDPGQGLRLIYYSQIVNDFQKGDIAEGYSVSREKKESFPLTVTSAQKNPTAFYLCASSIERGARNGYTFGSGTRLTVV.

This chain uses TRBV25-1 with TRBJ1-1, with D maybe TRBD1 (6 bases). The CDR3 totals 14 residues. Trimming left V 7 bases short and J 0 bases short, with 12 bases between. The germline CDR1 and CDR2 sequences are MGHDK and SYGVNS. DNA for the CDR3: TGTGCCAGCAACCGGGCAGGGGTGAACACTGAAGCTTTCTTT. Translating it yields CASNRAGVNTEAFF.

The rearrangement joins TRBV7-8 to TRBJ1-3; the D is unclear. V lost 5 bases, J lost 0 bases, and 14 bases lay in between. Looked up from germline, CDR1 is SGHVS and CDR2 is FQNEAQ. This CDR3 spans 16 amino acids. Here the CDR3 reads CASSPTGWGSGNTIYF. The DNA of the CDR3 is TGTGCCAGCAGCCCAACCGGTTGGGGCTCTGGAAACACCATATATTTT.

This chain connects TRBV7-9 to TRBJ2-7; 11 nucleotides align to TRBD2. From germline, CDR1 is SEHNR and CDR2 FQNEAQ (reference sequence). The J segment lost 4 bases and the V segment lost 1 base, leaving 3 bases of the junction unmatched. This CDR3 is 15 amino acids long. In DNA form, the CDR3 reads TGTGCCAGCAGCTTAGAGGGACTAGCGGCATACGAGCAGTACTTC. Translation gives CASSLEGLAAYEQYF. The entire variable domain, with the rest obtained from reference TRBV7-9 and TRBJ2-7, is as follows: DTGVSQNPRHKITKRGQNVTFRCDPISEHNRLYWYRQTLGQGPEFLTYFQNEAQLEKSRLLSDRFSAERPKGSFSTLEIQRTEQGDSAMYLCASSLEGLAAYEQYFGPGTRLTVT.

A single count supports this clone. This chain's CDR3 is CASSLVGASNQPQHF. The CDR3 DNA sequence: TGCGCCAGCAGCTTGGTGGGGGCAAGCAATCAGCCCCAGCATTTT. The chain has TRBV5-1 and TRBJ1-5, with D possibly being TRBD1 (6 bases). The length of the CDR3 is 15 residues. Germline V gives CDR1 SGHRS, CDR2 YFSETQ. Trimming removed 0 bases at V and 1 base at J, with 8 bases between.

V is TRBV19 and J is TRBJ1-5; possible D gene TRBD1, 6 bases. Germline V CDR1 and CDR2: LNHDA, SQIVND (reference sequence). The V gene lost 2 bases and the J gene lost 1 base, with 9 bases spanning the gap. This CDR3 spans 15 amino acids. The DNA for the CDR3 is TGTGCCAGTAGTATAAAACAGGGAAGCAATCAGCCCCAGCATTTT. This sequence encodes CASSIKQGSNQPQHF.

The chain recombines TRBV30 with TRBJ1-5; 7 bases map to TRBD1. Germline values: CDR1 GTSNPN, CDR2 SVGIG (reference sequence). The CDR3 is 15 residues long. Trimming took 1 base from V and 4 from J; bases not matched to a gene: 7. CDR3 in amino acids: CAWSARGVGNQPQHF. The CDR3 DNA is TGTGCCTGGAGTGCCAGGGGGGTCGGTAATCAGCCCCAGCATTTT.

The chain has TRBV28 and TRBJ2-7, with D hard to call. Trimming shortened V by 3 bases and J by 0 bases, and 9 bases separated the two germline ends. Per germline, CDR1 MDHEN and CDR2 SYDVKM. The CDR3 consists of 14 residues. CDR3 coding DNA: TGTGCCAGCAGTTTGTGGGCGAGCTCCTACGAGCAGTACTTC. This translates into CASSLWASSYEQYF.

The CDR3 is CASSLNEVSYNEQFF. CDR3 DNA: TGCGCCAGCAGCTTGAACGAGGTCTCGTACAATGAGCAGTTCTTC. The V gene is TRBV5-1, the J gene TRBJ2-1; no reliable D call. V was trimmed by 1 base and J by 4 bases, leaving 12 bases between them. There are 15 residues in the CDR3. Germline loops: CDR1 SGHRS, CDR2 YFSETQ. Full variable domain (missing parts from reference TRBV5-1 and TRBJ2-1): KAGVTQTPRYLIKTRGQQVTLSCSPISGHRSVSWYQQTPGQGLQFLFEYFSETQRNKGNFPGRFSGRQFSNSRSEMNVSTLELGDSALYLCASSLNEVSYNEQFFGPGTRLTVL.

The chain uses TRBV6-5 and TRBJ2-6, with D hard to call. The CDR3 has 15 amino acids. Trimming took 6 bases from V and 2 from J, leaving 11 bases between them. The germline V gene has CDR1 MNHEY and CDR2 SVGAGI. DNA of the CDR3: TGTGCCAGCAGCCACTACAGTGCTGGGGCCAACGTCCTGACTTTC. Its protein is CASSHYSAGANVLTF.